The clone carrying this TCR beta chain was observed a handful of times. No antigen is known for it. In the same sample, other DNA sequences code for this CDR3. The source of the sample is a study of T cell responses to AZD1222 COVID-19 vaccine. Data came from immunoSEQ multiplex PCR; TCRdb stores just in-frame clones and leaves some out. The table records 65,000 to 75,000 clones, 80% to 90% of them present only once. V lost 3 bases and J lost 3; bases outside the gene matches: 2. Germline assignment: CDR1 LNHDA and CDR2 SQIVND (reference sequence). The CDR3 has 14 amino acids. Points from the study as a whole: Clonal diversity was possibly underestimated, and the donors were mostly white British, with more females.

This TCR came from an adult in good health. Material: peripheral blood, obtained on day 0 of AZD1222 vaccination. The genes are TRBV19 and TRBJ1-5, with 7 bases aligning to TRBD1. CDR3 sequence (DNA): TGTGCCAGTAGTATTACAGGGGACAATCAGCCCCAGCATTTT. Protein: CASSITGDNQPQHF.